This is a list of T cell receptor beta chains from one sample in a study of regulatory T cells in long-lasting Graves disease. TCRdb passed the multiplex PCR reads through MiXCR, listing each CDR3 protein once. This sample has some 280,000 distinct CDR3 sequences, with under 25% found just once. This specimen consisted of peripheral blood mononuclear cells (PBMCs), obtained when the disease was refractory, from a patient treated with antithyroid drugs. The receptors derive from a female donor with Graves disease. CDR3s include the opening cysteine and the closing phenylalanine or tryptophan. A D gene is named only where the DNA matches it firmly. Size is stated for part of the rows, as once, few or many counts, or as a class when the clone is expanded.

d_call: NA
clone_size: NA
v_call: TRBV19
j_call: TRBJ1-1
cdr3_aa: CASSMGGLGGTEAFF
cdr3_nt: TGTGCCAGTAGTATGGGCGGACTTGGAGGGACTGAAGCTTTCTTT

d_call: NA
clone_size: NA
v_call: TRBV29-1
j_call: TRBJ1-1
cdr3_aa: CSVSSDRAAFF
cdr3_nt: TGCAGCGTATCGTCTGACAGAGCAGCTTTCTTT

d_call: NA
clone_size: many
v_call: TRBV3-1
j_call: TRBJ2-2
cdr3_aa: CASSQDPDGELFF
cdr3_nt: TGTGCCAGCAGCCAAGATCCGGACGGGGAGCTGTTTTTT

d_call: TRBD2
clone_size: few
v_call: TRBV7-8
j_call: TRBJ2-7
cdr3_aa: CASSSTSGEDYEQYF
cdr3_nt: TGTGCCAGCAGCTCGACTAGCGGGGAAGACTACGAGCAGTACTTC

d_call: NA
clone_size: few
v_call: TRBV4-3
j_call: TRBJ1-1
cdr3_aa: CASSQDTVNTEAFF
cdr3_nt: TGCGCCAGCAGCCAAGACACCGTGAACACTGAAGCTTTCTTT

d_call: NA
clone_size: many
v_call: TRBV29-1
j_call: TRBJ1-4
cdr3_aa: CSVGAGTNEKLFF
cdr3_nt: TGCAGCGTTGGGGCAGGGACTAATGAAAAACTGTTTTTT

d_call: TRBD1
clone_size: few
v_call: TRBV6-5
j_call: TRBJ2-7
cdr3_aa: CASSSSRQGYSYEQYF
cdr3_nt: TGTGCCAGCAGTTCCTCCCGACAGGGTTATTCCTACGAGCAGTACTTC

d_call: NA
clone_size: few
v_call: TRBV28
j_call: TRBJ2-7
cdr3_aa: CASSFLGQTCEQYF
cdr3_nt: TGTGCCAGCAGTTTCCTGGGGCAGACCTGCGAGCAGTACTTC

d_call: NA
clone_size: NA
v_call: TRBV20-1
j_call: TRBJ2-7
cdr3_aa: CSAREGPPEEQYF
cdr3_nt: TGCAGTGCTAGAGAGGGACCACCCGAGGAGCAGTACTTC

d_call: TRBD1
clone_size: NA
v_call: TRBV19
j_call: TRBJ2-1
cdr3_aa: CASTQNGQGGNEQFF
cdr3_nt: TGTGCCAGTACTCAGAACGGACAGGGAGGCAATGAGCAGTTCTTC

d_call: NA
clone_size: NA
v_call: TRBV19
j_call: TRBJ2-7
cdr3_aa: CASSSRGAASSTYEQYF
cdr3_nt: TGTGCCAGTAGTAGTCGCGGTGCAGCATCCTCCACCTACGAGCAGTACTTC

d_call: TRBD2
clone_size: NA
v_call: TRBV29-1
j_call: TRBJ2-1
cdr3_aa: CSVGGDEQFF
cdr3_nt: TGCAGCGTGGGGGGGGATGAGCAGTTCTTC

d_call: NA
clone_size: few
v_call: TRBV19
j_call: TRBJ1-1
cdr3_aa: CASSTDRLTEAFF
cdr3_nt: TGTGCCAGTAGTACGGACCGCCTGACTGAAGCTTTCTTT

d_call: NA
clone_size: NA
v_call: TRBV12-3/TRBV12-4
j_call: TRBJ2-5
cdr3_aa: CASRSGGGGETQYF
cdr3_nt: TGTGCCAGCAGGTCAGGGGGGGGAGGGGAGACCCAGTACTTC

d_call: NA
clone_size: few
v_call: TRBV30
j_call: TRBJ2-2
cdr3_aa: CAWSTVGTGELFF
cdr3_nt: TGTGCCTGGAGCACAGTAGGCACCGGGGAGCTGTTTTTT

d_call: TRBD2
clone_size: few
v_call: TRBV20-1
j_call: TRBJ2-1
cdr3_aa: CSARDQLAGYNEQFF
cdr3_nt: TGCAGTGCTAGAGATCAACTAGCGGGATACAATGAGCAGTTCTTC

d_call: NA
clone_size: few
v_call: TRBV6-1
j_call: TRBJ2-7
cdr3_aa: CASSDGGTALSEQYF
cdr3_nt: TGTGCCAGCAGTGATGGGGGGACAGCTCTTTCCGAGCAGTACTTC

d_call: NA
clone_size: few
v_call: TRBV6-9
j_call: TRBJ2-7
cdr3_aa: CASSYPPETYEQYF
cdr3_nt: TGTGCCAGCAGTTACCCCCCGGAAACCTACGAGCAGTACTTC

d_call: NA
clone_size: few
v_call: TRBV10-3
j_call: TRBJ1-6
cdr3_aa: CAISEADSPLHF
cdr3_nt: TGTGCCATCAGTGAGGCAGATTCACCCCTCCACTTT

d_call: TRBD1
clone_size: few
v_call: TRBV5-1
j_call: TRBJ2-2
cdr3_aa: CASSRGTGITGELFF
cdr3_nt: TGCGCCAGCAGCCGGGGGACAGGCATCACCGGGGAGCTGTTTTTT

d_call: NA
clone_size: many
v_call: TRBV5-1
j_call: TRBJ1-1
cdr3_aa: CASRAPNTEAFF
cdr3_nt: TGTGCCAGCAGGGCACCAAACACTGAAGCTTTCTTT

d_call: NA
clone_size: many
v_call: TRBV28
j_call: TRBJ2-7
cdr3_aa: CASSLPRDAYEQYF
cdr3_nt: TGTGCCAGCAGTTTACCTCGGGACGCCTACGAGCAGTACTTC

d_call: NA
clone_size: few
v_call: TRBV5-8
j_call: TRBJ1-1
cdr3_aa: CASSFTGLNTEAFF
cdr3_nt: TGTGCCAGCAGCTTTACAGGGCTCAACACTGAAGCTTTCTTT

d_call: NA
clone_size: many
v_call: TRBV7-9
j_call: TRBJ2-5
cdr3_aa: CASSSGGRETQYF
cdr3_nt: TGTGCCAGCAGCTCCGGGGGCCGAGAGACCCAGTACTTC

d_call: TRBD1
clone_size: many
v_call: TRBV2
j_call: TRBJ2-7
cdr3_aa: CASKRPGQGPYEQYF
cdr3_nt: TGTGCCAGCAAGAGGCCGGGACAGGGGCCCTACGAGCAGTACTTC

d_call: NA
clone_size: few
v_call: TRBV7-9
j_call: TRBJ2-2
cdr3_aa: CASSLVRLTGELFF
cdr3_nt: TGTGCCAGCAGCTTAGTTCGGTTGACCGGGGAGCTGTTTTTT

d_call: TRBD2
clone_size: NA
v_call: TRBV11-3
j_call: TRBJ2-1
cdr3_aa: CASSPSSGGYNEQFF
cdr3_nt: TGTGCCAGCAGCCCCTCTAGCGGGGGATACAATGAGCAGTTCTTC

d_call: NA
clone_size: NA
v_call: TRBV6-2/TRBV6-3
j_call: TRBJ2-5
cdr3_aa: CASIGGGDRQTQYF
cdr3_nt: TGTGCCAGCATTGGGGGCGGGGATCGGCAGACCCAGTACTTC

d_call: NA
clone_size: many
v_call: TRBV3-1
j_call: TRBJ1-2
cdr3_aa: CASSQPGVGFGYTF
cdr3_nt: TGTGCCAGCAGCCAACCTGGTGTGGGGTTCGGCTACACCTTC

d_call: TRBD2
clone_size: few
v_call: TRBV6-1
j_call: TRBJ2-2
cdr3_aa: CASSRTRTARELFF
cdr3_nt: TGTGCCAGCAGTAGGACTAGGACTGCCCGGGAGCTGTTTTTT

d_call: TRBD1
clone_size: NA
v_call: TRBV5-1
j_call: TRBJ1-1
cdr3_aa: CASSLRPLGTGALGEAFF
cdr3_nt: TGCGCCAGCAGCTTGCGGCCTCTCGGGACAGGGGCTTTAGGTGAAGCTTTCTTT

d_call: TRBD1
clone_size: once
v_call: TRBV4-3
j_call: TRBJ2-6
cdr3_aa: CASSQSTGDSGANVLTF
cdr3_nt: TGCGCCAGCAGCCAATCGACAGGGGACTCTGGGGCCAACGTCCTGACTTTC

d_call: TRBD1
clone_size: many
v_call: TRBV28
j_call: TRBJ1-1
cdr3_aa: CASSTGTGFDTEAFF
cdr3_nt: TGTGCCAGCAGCACCGGGACAGGGTTCGACACTGAAGCTTTCTTT

d_call: NA
clone_size: few
v_call: TRBV18
j_call: TRBJ2-2
cdr3_aa: CASSQQGAGELFF
cdr3_nt: TGTGCCAGCAGCCAACAGGGAGCCGGGGAGCTGTTTTTT

d_call: NA
clone_size: NA
v_call: TRBV6-5
j_call: TRBJ2-2
cdr3_aa: CASSYSGAVGELFF
cdr3_nt: TGTGCCAGCAGTTACTCAGGGGCGGTCGGGGAGCTGTTTTTT

d_call: TRBD2
clone_size: many
v_call: TRBV7-2
j_call: TRBJ2-5
cdr3_aa: CASRPGLAAGETQYF
cdr3_nt: TGTGCCAGCAGACCCGGACTAGCGGCAGGAGAGACCCAGTACTTC

d_call: TRBD2
clone_size: many
v_call: TRBV12-3/TRBV12-4
j_call: TRBJ2-2
cdr3_aa: CASSRTSGSTGELFF
cdr3_nt: TGTGCCAGCAGTAGGACTAGCGGTAGCACCGGGGAGCTGTTTTTT

d_call: NA
clone_size: few
v_call: TRBV6-2/TRBV6-3
j_call: TRBJ2-7
cdr3_aa: CASSYDPGRSSYEQYF
cdr3_nt: TGTGCCAGCAGTTACGACCCGGGACGGAGCTCCTACGAGCAGTACTTC

d_call: NA
clone_size: many
v_call: TRBV7-2
j_call: TRBJ1-1
cdr3_aa: CASSPMVEAFF
cdr3_nt: TGTGCCAGCAGCCCCATGGTAGAAGCTTTCTTT

d_call: TRBD1
clone_size: many
v_call: TRBV3-1
j_call: TRBJ1-4
cdr3_aa: CASSHATGANEKLFF
cdr3_nt: TGTGCCAGCAGCCACGCGACAGGGGCTAATGAAAAACTGTTTTTT

d_call: NA
clone_size: NA
v_call: TRBV15
j_call: TRBJ2-7
cdr3_aa: CATSFNEQYF
cdr3_nt: TGTGCCACCAGCTTTAACGAGCAGTACTTC

d_call: NA
clone_size: many
v_call: TRBV20-1
j_call: TRBJ1-6
cdr3_aa: CSASGGNNSPLHF
cdr3_nt: TGCAGTGCTAGCGGAGGGAATAATTCACCCCTCCACTTT

d_call: TRBD1
clone_size: few
v_call: TRBV10-3
j_call: TRBJ1-1
cdr3_aa: CAIRPAGGTTEAFF
cdr3_nt: TGTGCCATCAGGCCCGCAGGGGGGACCACTGAAGCTTTCTTT

d_call: NA
clone_size: few
v_call: TRBV30
j_call: TRBJ1-6
cdr3_aa: CAGRTGTLSYNSPLHF
cdr3_nt: TGTGCCGGCCGAACAGGGACTCTCTCCTATAATTCACCCCTCCACTTT